The 28 T cell receptor beta chains below were found in one sample sequenced in a study of T cells in Graves' hyperthyroidism and ophthalmopathy. Regions amplified from RNA transcripts were the TCR beta CDR3 regions. HTBI primers drove first-round RT-PCR of the TCR CDR3. TCRdb analysed the multiplex PCR reads with MiXCR anew, one entry per CDR3 protein. The table includes under 350,000 distinct CDR3 sequences, over 15% detected once. Sequenced sample: blood. The receptors were gathered from a woman in her forties or fifties with Graves' hyperthyroidism.

This clonotype was recorded at least ten times. This chain uses TRBV2 with TRBJ1-5; D ambiguous. Trimming stripped 1 base from V and 0 bases from J, with 7 bases between. Germline V gene data show CDR1 as SNHLY and CDR2 as FYNNEI. The CDR3 covers 15 residues. Written as DNA, the CDR3 is TGTGCCAGCAGTGAAGGGCCATCTAGCAATCAGCCCCAGCATTTT. It encodes CASSEGPSSNQPQHF. The whole variable domain, remainder taken from reference TRBV2 and TRBJ1-5, is EPEVTQTPSHQVTQMGQEVILRCVPISNHLYFYWYRQILGQKVEFLVSFYNNEISEKSEIFDDQFSVERPDGSNFTLKIRSTKLEDSAMYFCASSEGPSSNQPQHFGDGTRLSIL.

Many counts were recorded for this clonotype. This chain joins TRBV6-2 or TRBV6-3 and TRBJ2-3; 13 bases align to TRBD2. Germline CDR1 and CDR2: MNHEY and SVGEGT. V was clipped by 2 bases and J by 4 bases; unmatched bases: 15. The CDR3 contains 20 residues. In DNA, the CDR3 is TGTGCCAGCAGTTACGAAACCCGGACTAGCGGGAGACGGTTCTCAGATACGCAGTATTTT. This gives the protein CASSYETRTSGRRFSDTQYF.

The rearrangement joins TRBV12-3 or TRBV12-4 to TRBJ1-1, with TRBD1 as a possible D gene (6 bases). The CDR3 totals 15 residues. Trimming removed 3 bases from V and 4 bases from J, with 15 bases in between. CDR3 amino acids: CASSFGGGRFTEAFF. The CDR3 DNA sequence: TGTGCCAGCAGTTTTGGGGGGGGCCGGTTCACTGAAGCTTTCTTT.

The chain links TRBV20-1 to TRBJ2-1; D unresolved. The V end lost 0 bases, the J end lost 5 bases, and 8 bases lay between the germline ends. The CDR3 loop spans 13 amino acids. Germline V gene lookup returns CDR1 DFQATT and CDR2 SNEGSKA (reference sequence). The CDR3 sequence is CSARDYAHNEQFF. DNA of the CDR3: TGCAGTGCTAGAGATTACGCCCACAATGAGCAGTTCTTC.

The table lists this clonotype with a few counts. This sequence joins TRBV30 and TRBJ1-2, with D hard to call. The CDR3 has 15 residues. CDR1 GTSNPN and CDR2 SVGIG come from the germline V gene (reference sequence). The V and J ends lost 3 bases and 0 bases respectively, with 14 bases between them. The CDR3 protein is CAWSVRQVPNYGYTF. The CDR3 DNA is TGTGCCTGGAGCGTTAGACAAGTTCCTAACTATGGCTACACCTTC.

The table lists this clonotype with many counts. The chain joins TRBV30 to TRBJ1-2; tentatively, D is TRBD1 (5 bases). The CDR3 consists of 12 residues. Germline-derived CDR1 and CDR2 are GTSNPN and SVGIG (reference sequence). V was pared by 4 bases and J by 6 bases, with 12 bases between. The CDR3 bases are TGTGCCTGGACCACGGGGGGTAATGGCTACACCTTC. As protein: CAWTTGGNGYTF. The whole variable domain, filled in from reference TRBV30 and TRBJ1-2, reads SQTIHQWPATLVQPVGSPLSLECTVEGTSNPNLYWYRQAAGRGLQLLFYSVGIGQISSEVPQNLSASRPQDRQFILSSKKLLLSDSGFYLCAWTTGGNGYTFGSGTRLTVV.

This clonotype was seen a handful of times. The CDR3 sequence: CASSQTSWTTGELFF. The CDR3 DNA reads TGTGCCAGCAGCCAGACTAGCTGGACCACCGGGGAGCTGTTTTTT. The V gene is TRBV2, the J gene TRBJ2-2; 7 bases are a match to TRBD2. Germline-derived CDR1 and CDR2 are SNHLY and FYNNEI. The CDR3 contains 15 residues. The V gene end was trimmed by 6 bases and the J gene end by 4 bases; junction bases not matched to a gene: 8.

This clonotype came up a few times. This may arise from a read error, as a much more abundant clone is one base away. CDR3 sequence: CASSGLAGSYERYF. The CDR3 region has the DNA TGTGCCAGCAGCGGACTAGCGGGAAGTTACGAGCGGTACTTC. This chain uses TRBV11-2 with TRBJ2-7, with 12 bases matching TRBD2. The CDR3 covers 14 residues. Looked up from germline, CDR1 is SGHAT and CDR2 is FQNNGV.

This chain joins TRBV29-1 and TRBJ1-3, with D unresolved. Germline V CDR1 and CDR2: SQVTM, ANQGSEA. The CDR3 has 12 amino acids. Trimming stripped 2 bases from V and 4 bases from J, with 6 bases between. CDR3 sequence reads: CSVELQGNTIYF. The CDR3 DNA reads TGCAGCGTTGAACTACAGGGAAACACCATATATTTT.

The chain uses TRBV2 and TRBJ2-1; D remains unclear. The CDR3 is made up of 16 amino acids. Germline V CDR1 and CDR2: SNHLY, FYNNEI. The V end lost 3 bases, the J end lost 2 bases, and 14 bases lay between the germline ends. CDR3 residues: CASSDGETPPYNEQFF. CDR3 coding DNA: TGTGCCAGCAGTGACGGTGAGACTCCCCCCTACAATGAGCAGTTCTTC.

This clonotype has at least ten counts. The CDR3 nucleotides are TGTGCCAGCAGCTTAGCTAGCGCCGGCACAGATACGCAGTATTTT. Its protein product is CASSLASAGTDTQYF. This chain joins TRBV7-2 and TRBJ2-3, with a weak D call TRBD2 (5 bases). The CDR3 covers 15 residues. The germline V gene has CDR1 SGHTA and CDR2 FQGNSA. Trimming removed 0 bases from V and 1 base from J, with 8 bases in between.

This clonotype occurred many times. The chain uses TRBV4-1 and TRBJ2-1; 7 bases agree with TRBD1. The CDR3 loop spans 18 amino acids. V was pared by 3 bases and J by 4 bases, with 15 bases of the junction left unmatched. Germline V gives CDR1 MGHRA, CDR2 YSYEKL. This chain's CDR3 is CASSQTGSAAPPYNEQFF. For the CDR3, the DNA is TGCGCCAGCAGCCAGACAGGGTCAGCGGCACCCCCGTACAATGAGCAGTTCTTC.

This clonotype appeared a few times. The chain employs TRBV5-1 and TRBJ2-3; 7 bases map to TRBD2. In germline, CDR1 is SGHRS, CDR2 YFSETQ. V shed 1 base, J shed 5 bases, and the junction held 4 bases outside the gene matches. CDR3 length: 14 amino acids. CDR3 residues: CASSLSGIQDTQYF. The CDR3 region has the DNA TGCGCCAGCAGCTTGAGCGGGATTCAAGATACGCAGTATTTT.

This clonotype was seen a few times. CDR3: CASSQELAGVADTQYF. The CDR3 coding sequence is TGTGCCAGCAGCCAAGAACTAGCGGGGGTAGCAGATACGCAGTATTTT. This sequence joins TRBV4-2 and TRBJ2-3, with TRBD2 identical over 11 bases. The CDR3 covers 16 residues. Trimming took 0 bases from V and 4 from J; bases not matched to a gene: 3. Germline CDR1 is LGHNA and CDR2 is YNFKEQ.

This clonotype was seen ten or more times. V and J are TRBV4-1 and TRBJ1-5; D not resolved. The CDR3 runs 14 residues. Germline CDR1 and CDR2: MGHRA and YSYEKL. The V end lost 5 bases, the J end lost 2 bases, and 10 bases lay between the germline ends. CDR3 DNA sequence: TGCGCCAGCAGCAGGGAGGGCGGCAATCAGCCCCAGCATTTT. This sequence encodes CASSREGGNQPQHF.

V gene TRBV3-1 combines with J gene TRBJ2-1, with 8 bases aligning to TRBD2. The germline CDR1 and CDR2 sequences are LGHDT and YNNKEL (reference sequence). The CDR3 runs to 15 residues. Trimming at V came to 3 bases and at J to 12 bases, leaving 13 bases not matched to a gene. The CDR3 DNA is TGTGCCAGCAGCCATGCGGGACTAGTAGTGGTAAGGCAGTTCTTC. Encoded protein: CASSHAGLVVVRQFF.

This clonotype was seen a few times. The genes are TRBV20-1 and TRBJ2-3, with TRBD1 matching 10 bases. From germline, CDR1 is DFQATT and CDR2 SNEGSKA (reference sequence). CDR3 size: 17 residues. V lost 0 bases and J lost 3; bases outside the gene matches: 9. CDR3 sequence (DNA): TGCAGTGCTAGAGATCCCCGACCGGGACAGGGGACAGATACGCAGTATTTT. Protein product: CSARDPRPGQGTDTQYF.

In its sample, this clonotype was seen a few times. The rearrangement joins TRBV5-1 to TRBJ2-2; 11 bases are shared with TRBD2. Germline V lookup: CDR1 SGHRS, CDR2 YFSETQ. Trimming removed 4 bases from V and 5 bases from J; junction bases left unmatched: 10. This CDR3 has 17 amino acids. The CDR3 spells CASSRQLAGEGTGELFF. The CDR3 DNA is TGCGCCAGCAGCCGGCAACTAGCGGGAGAAGGAACCGGGGAGCTGTTTTTT.

This clonotype was found many times. The chain links TRBV28 to TRBJ2-5; D could derive from TRBD1 or TRBD2 (5 bases each). CDR1 and CDR2 (germline): MDHEN, SYDVKM. V was cut by 3 bases and J by 9 bases, with 23 bases left in between. The CDR3 spans 16 residues. DNA for the CDR3: TGTGCCAGCAGTTTTTCTGTCGCCGCTCCGGGGCGGCCCCAGTACTTC. Amino acids: CASSFSVAAPGRPQYF.

The table lists this clonotype with a few counts. The V call is TRBV12-3 or TRBV12-4, the J call TRBJ2-5, with 7 bases matching TRBD2. The CDR3 covers 14 residues. J gave up 3 bases and V 4 bases, and 5 bases lay outside the gene matches. Written as DNA, the CDR3 is TGTGCCAGCAGTTCCTGGGGGGGGAAAGAGACCCAGTACTTC. Residues: CASSSWGGKETQYF.

The V gene is TRBV20-1, the J gene TRBJ2-7; 9 bases match TRBD1. The CDR3 length is 14 residues. Germline trimming cut 6 bases from V and 4 bases from J; bases unmatched to any gene: 10. Germline V gene lookup returns CDR1 DFQATT and CDR2 SNEGSKA (reference sequence). The CDR3 DNA sequence: TGCAGTGCCACGACAGGGGGGAGTGTTTACGAGCAGTACTTC. The encoded protein is CSATTGGSVYEQYF.

The chain links TRBV6-5 to TRBJ2-1; no clear D gene. Trimming pared 0 bases from V and 6 bases from J, leaving 9 bases between. The CDR3 loop spans 14 amino acids. The germline V gene encodes CDR1 MNHEY and CDR2 SVGAGI. CDR3 residues: CASSYSSFSNEQFF. CDR3 nucleotide sequence: TGTGCCAGCAGTTACTCGTCCTTTTCCAATGAGCAGTTCTTC.

V and J are TRBV6-1 and TRBJ2-7; no clear D. CDR1 is MNHNS and CDR2 is SASEGT in the germline V gene. Trimming took 4 bases from V and 1 from J, leaving 8 bases between them. CDR3 size: 13 residues. CDR3 nucleotides: TGTGCCAGCAGTGGCAGTATTTCCTACGAGCAGTACTTC. The encoded protein is CASSGSISYEQYF.

J is TRBJ1-2 and V is TRBV5-1; 8 nucleotides align to TRBD1. The J segment lost 2 bases and the V segment lost 0 bases, leaving 3 bases of the junction unmatched. The germline V gene has CDR1 SGHRS and CDR2 YFSETQ. The CDR3 length is 15 residues. Here the CDR3 DNA reads TGCGCCAGCAGCTTGGGCGGGACAGGAAACTATGGCTACACCTTC. Protein: CASSLGGTGNYGYTF.

This clonotype was seen a few times. V usage is TRBV6-1 and J usage is TRBJ2-1; TRBD2 aligns across 7 bases. This CDR3 contains 15 residues. The V segment lost 6 bases and the J segment 5 bases; nucleotides outside the gene matches: 10. Germline V lookup: CDR1 MNHNS, CDR2 SASEGT. This chain's CDR3 is CASSPLAGEHNEQFF. The CDR3 DNA follows: TGTGCCAGCAGCCCCCTGGCGGGGGAACACAATGAGCAGTTCTTC.

This clonotype has a handful of counts. The rearrangement uses TRBV12-3 or TRBV12-4 and TRBJ2-1; 8 bases line up with TRBD2. The V gene end was trimmed by 7 bases and the J gene end by 6 bases; junction bases not matched to a gene: 5. The CDR3 has 13 amino acids. CDR3 DNA sequence: TGTGCCAGCACCATCGGGGGGGGCAATGAGCAGTTCTTC. The encoded protein is CASTIGGGNEQFF.

Notes on this clonotype: A much larger clone is a single base away; this may be a read error. The chain carries TRBV12-3 or TRBV12-4 and TRBJ1-2; 7 nucleotides line up with TRBD1. The CDR3 is made up of 15 amino acids. The CDR3 spells CVSTLHDRARDGYTF. As DNA, the CDR3 is TGTGTCAGCACCCTACACGACAGGGCGCGAGATGGCTACACCTTC.

The table lists this clonotype with many counts. This sequence joins TRBV11-2 and TRBJ2-2; D perhaps matches TRBD1 (6 bases). Germline V gene data show CDR1 as SGHAT and CDR2 as FQNNGV. The CDR3 is made up of 13 amino acids. Trimming pared 1 base from V and 11 bases from J, leaving 11 bases between. The CDR3 coding sequence is TGTGCCAGCAGCTTAGCCCCCAGGGGCGAGCTGTTTTTT. It specifies CASSLAPRGELFF.